This entry lists 27 T cell receptor beta chains sequenced from one sample in a study of tumor-infiltrating lymphocytes in primary liver carcinoma. From approximately 550 ng of total RNA, TCR beta-specific cDNA was reverse-transcribed using a constant-region primer. A slightly modified ARM-PCR protocol with three nested multiplex PCR rounds produced these TCR beta libraries. Both of the initial two PCR rounds ran for roughly 10 cycles and employed TRBV1-TRBV30 forward primers alongside a C-beta reverse primer. Each CDR3 protein gets one entry after TCRdb re-called the multiplex PCR reads with MiXCR. The profile shows about 54,000 distinct CDR3 sequences, about 70% of them singletons. Starting material for RNA and DNA co-extraction consisted of about 20-33 mg of unsorted bulk tissue. Sample: liver tumor tissue from sampling region 2. Subset defined: tumor region T2, inferior pole. The receptors originated from a man in his forties with primary liver carcinoma and hepatitis B virus infection.

A word on this clonotype: Being one base from a much bigger clone, this may be a read error. The chain combines TRBV7-9 with TRBJ1-5; no reliable D call. Germline V lookup: CDR1 SEHNR, CDR2 FQNEAQ (reference sequence). CDR3 length: 12 amino acids. As DNA, the CDR3 is TGTGCCAGCGGCCATAGCAATCGGCCCCAGCATTTT. Residues: CASGHSNRPQHF.

Comments on this clonotype: One end of the junction is discordant with germline, which a read error may explain. The chain uses TRBV11-2 and TRBJ2-3, with 9 bases that match TRBD2. The germline CDR1 and CDR2 sequences are SGHAT and FQNNGV. The CDR3 loop spans 16 amino acids. This CDR3 reads CASSTPTSGSIDTQYF. CDR3 DNA sequence: TGTGCCAGCAGCACCCCGACTAGCGGCAGCATAGATACGCAATATTTT. The complete variable domain, with remaining parts taken from reference TRBV11-2 and TRBJ2-3, reads EAGVAQSPRYKIIEKRQSVAFWCNPISGHATLYWYQQILGQGPKLLIQFQNNGVVDDSQLPKDRFSAERLKGVDSTLKIQPAKLEDSAVYLCASSTPTSGSIDTQYFGPGTRLTVL.

For this clonotype: This clone may be a read error of a much larger clone one base away. The DNA for the CDR3 is TGTACCAGCAGCTTAGAGGCAGGGGGCTATGGCTACACCTTC. Its translation: CTSSLEAGGYGYTF. The chain employs TRBV7-9 and TRBJ1-2; 7 bases align to TRBD1. Germline V gene data show CDR1 as SEHNR and CDR2 as FQNEAQ (reference sequence). This CDR3 is built from 14 residues.

V gene TRBV11-2 combines with J gene TRBJ2-7, with 9 bases aligning to TRBD2. After removal of 1 base from V and 2 bases from J, the junction contained 3 bases not matched to a gene. Germline loops: CDR1 SGHAT, CDR2 FQNNGV. This CDR3 contains 15 residues. CDR3 bases: TGTGCCAGCAGCTTAGTAGCGGGAGAAACCTACGAGCAGTACTTC. Its translation is CASSLVAGETYEQYF.

The rearrangement joins TRBV2 to TRBJ1-1, with D perhaps matching TRBD1 (5 bases). V was trimmed by 4 bases and J by 5 bases, leaving 8 bases between them. Germline assignment: CDR1 SNHLY and CDR2 FYNNEI. This CDR3 is built from 12 residues. The CDR3 reads CASSVRVTEAFF. DNA of the CDR3: TGTGCCAGCAGTGTCAGGGTAACTGAAGCTTTCTTT.

As regards this clonotype: One junction end does not reproduce the germline sequence, and a read error may be involved. This rearrangement joins TRBV11-2 to TRBJ2-7, with TRBD2 as a possible D gene (6 bases). Germline V gives CDR1 SGHAT, CDR2 FQNNGV. The CDR3 contains 15 residues. CDR3 in DNA: TGTGCCAGCAGTCTCGGCGGGACTCCACCCTACGAGCGGTACTTC. Translated, it gives CASSLGGTPPYERYF. Full variable domain (outside the CDR3, taken from reference TRBV11-2 and TRBJ2-7): EAGVAQSPRYKIIEKRQSVAFWCNPISGHATLYWYQQILGQGPKLLIQFQNNGVVDDSQLPKDRFSAERLKGVDSTLKIQPAKLEDSAVYLCASSLGGTPPYERYFGPGTRLTVT.

The chain joins TRBV29-1 to TRBJ1-1; D remains unclear. Germline V gene data show CDR1 as SQVTM and CDR2 as ANQGSEA. This CDR3 contains 14 residues. Trimming shortened V by 5 bases and J by 8 bases, and 21 bases separated the two germline ends. As DNA, the CDR3 is TGCAGCGTTCCATTAGCGGGGATGGGAACCGAAGCTTTCTTT. It is translated as CSVPLAGMGTEAFF.

This chain uses TRBV11-2 with TRBJ2-7; no clear D. The CDR3 extends over 15 amino acids. Germline values: CDR1 SGHAT, CDR2 FQNNGV. V gave up 9 bases and J gave up 3 bases, with 21 bases separating them. CDR3 residues: CASTPMEATHYEQYF. CDR3 bases: TGTGCCAGTACCCCCATGGAAGCGACCCACTACGAGCAGTACTTC. Filled out from reference TRBV11-2 and TRBJ2-7, the complete variable domain reads EAGVAQSPRYKIIEKRQSVAFWCNPISGHATLYWYQQILGQGPKLLIQFQNNGVVDDSQLPKDRFSAERLKGVDSTLKIQPAKLEDSAVYLCASTPMEATHYEQYFGPGTRLTVT.

This clonotype was seen repeatedly, ten times or more. The chain is built from TRBV20-1 and TRBJ2-7; TRBD2 aligns across 8 bases. The CDR3 is 13 amino acids. Germline lookup yields CDR1 DFQATT and CDR2 SNEGSKA (reference sequence). V trimming: 6 bases; J trimming: 3 bases; junction bases outside the gene matches: 7. CDR3 sequence: CSALQTSDYEQYF. CDR3 nucleotides: TGCAGTGCCCTCCAGACTAGCGACTACGAGCAGTACTTC.

Points on this clonotype: One end of the junction varies from germline; a read error may be responsible. The rearrangement joins TRBV4-1 to TRBJ2-1, with 7 bases that match TRBD2. This CDR3 is built from 17 residues. Germline assignment: CDR1 MGHRA and CDR2 YSYEKL. The CDR3 spells CISSQGLAESSYNEQLF. The CDR3 nucleotides are TGCATCAGCAGCCAAGGCCTAGCGGAGAGCTCCTACAATGAGCAGCTCTTC.

As to this clonotype: One junction end does not reproduce the germline sequence, and a read error may be involved. The chain has TRBV6-5 and TRBJ1-3, with unresolved D. The germline V gene encodes CDR1 MNHEY and CDR2 SVGAGI. This CDR3 is built from 14 residues. The CDR3 DNA sequence: TGTGCCAGCAGTTTTACGGGAGTTGGAAGCACCATATATTTT. It encodes CASSFTGVGSTIYF.

This clonotype was counted a few times. No conserved phenylalanine or tryptophan ends this CDR3, so it is likely a read error. The chain uses TRBV11-1 and TRBJ2-1, with TRBD2 matching 14 bases. The CDR3 covers 17 residues. Germline lookup yields CDR1 SGHAT and CDR2 FQDESV (reference sequence). V gave up 9 bases and J gave up 5 bases; unmatched junction bases: 12. The CDR3, as DNA: TGTGCCAGTAGTCTGGGACTAGCGGGAGAAGTTGACAATGAGCAGTTCTCC. Amino acids: CASSLGLAGEVDNEQFS.

The chain couples TRBV29-1 to TRBJ2-1; 8 bases fit TRBD2. Germline CDR1 reads SQVTM; CDR2 reads ANQGSEA. CDR3 size: 13 residues. V was pared by 7 bases and J by 6 bases, with 8 bases of the junction left unmatched. The CDR3 DNA reads TGCAGCGATGTTAGCGGGGACTTCAATGAGCAGTTCTTC. Residues: CSDVSGDFNEQFF.

On this clonotype itself: A junction boundary mismatches the germline segment, possibly from a read error. The chain links TRBV11-2 to TRBJ2-7; D is undetermined. CDR1 SGHAT and CDR2 FQNNGV come from the germline V gene. The CDR3 contains 14 residues. This CDR3 reads CVSSLDRSSYEQYF. Here the CDR3 DNA reads TGTGTCAGCAGCTTAGATAGGAGCTCCTACGAGCAGTACTTC. Using reference TRBV11-2 and TRBJ2-7 for the parts outside the CDR3, the full variable domain is EAGVAQSPRYKIIEKRQSVAFWCNPISGHATLYWYQQILGQGPKLLIQFQNNGVVDDSQLPKDRFSAERLKGVDSTLKIQPAKLEDSAVYLCVSSLDRSSYEQYFGPGTRLTVT.

The sample holds a few counts of this clonotype. A much larger clonotype is one base distant, so this may be a read error. The CDR3 is CANSYGGAGQPQHF. The CDR3 DNA reads as TGTGCCAACAGCTACGGGGGGGCCGGTCAGCCCCAGCATTTT. The rearrangement links TRBV13 to TRBJ1-5; D is possibly TRBD1 (6 bases). Germline values: CDR1 PRHDT, CDR2 FYEKMQ (reference sequence). The CDR3 length is 14 residues.

Comment on this clonotype: At one of its ends the junction is not consistent with the germline gene, which may arise from a read error. The genes are TRBV12-3 or TRBV12-4 and TRBJ2-1; D possibly corresponds to TRBD2 (5 bases). There are 13 residues in the CDR3. Here the CDR3 reads CASNFTRGNEQFF. CDR3 bases: TGCGCCAGCAATTTTACAAGAGGGAATGAGCAGTTCTTC.

A remark on this clonotype: One end of the junction fails to match germline, which may point to a read error. This rearrangement joins TRBV6-1 to TRBJ2-3, with D possibly TRBD2 on 5 matching bases. The germline gives CDR1 MNHNS, CDR2 SASEGT. The CDR3 extends over 16 amino acids. This CDR3 reads CASSQLAGLTTDAQYF. For the CDR3, the DNA is TGTGCCAGCAGTCAGTTGGCGGGTTTAACCACAGATGCGCAGTATTTT.

Concerning this clonotype itself: Germline is not matched at one junction end, which may reflect a read error. The chain links TRBV4-1 to TRBJ1-2; a weak D match, TRBD1 (6 bases). Per germline, CDR1 MGHRA and CDR2 YSYEKL. CDR3 length equals 14 residues. CDR3 bases: TGCGCCAGCAGCCTAACCCAGGGGTTTGAGGACTACATCTTC. Translating it yields CASSLTQGFEDYIF.

Concerning this clonotype itself: An end of the junction differs from the germline gene, which may be a read error. The chain links TRBV11-2 to TRBJ2-7; the D is unclear. CDR1 SGHAT and CDR2 FQNNGV come from the germline V gene. The CDR3 is 14 residues long. Here the CDR3 reads CASSLTDATYKQYF. In DNA form, the CDR3 reads TGTGCCAGCAGCTTAACTGACGCTACCTACAAGCAGTACTTC.

To note about this clonotype: No conserved phenylalanine or tryptophan is present at the end of the CDR3, so a read error is the likely explanation. The chain combines TRBV10-3 with TRBJ2-2, with TRBD2 as a possible D gene (5 bases). From germline, CDR1 is ENHRY and CDR2 SYGVKD. This CDR3 contains 13 residues. Here the CDR3 DNA reads TGTGCCACCAGAAGGCCCTCCACCGGGAAGCTGTTTTCT. Translation: CATRRPSTGKLFS.

To note about this clonotype: This clone may be a read error of a much larger clone one base away. This sequence joins TRBV30 and TRBJ2-2; TRBD1 matches 7 bases. The CDR3 sequence is 15 residues long. The germline gives CDR1 GTSNPN, CDR2 SVGIG (reference sequence). The CDR3 DNA reads TGTGTCTGGGGTCCAGGACAGGTCCTTATCGGGGAGCTGTTTTTT. Translating gives CVWGPGQVLIGELFF.

In regard to this clonotype: One junction end does not reproduce the germline sequence, and a read error may be involved. J is TRBJ2-2 and V is TRBV12-3 or TRBV12-4; 7 nucleotides align to TRBD2. The CDR3 loop spans 14 amino acids. The CDR3 sequence is CAGSTREDTGELFF. The CDR3 nucleotides are TGTGCCGGCAGTACCCGGGAGGACACCGGGGAGTTGTTTTTT.

This clonotype showed up many times. This chain links TRBV6-2 or TRBV6-3 with TRBJ2-7, with D perhaps matching TRBD2 (6 bases). Germline values: CDR1 MNHEY, CDR2 SVGEGT. The CDR3 has 16 residues. Deletions cut 0 bases from V and 7 bases from J, with 19 bases between. The CDR3 DNA sequence: TGTGCCAGCAGTTACTCCCTCGGGGGAGCGATTAAGGAGCAGTACTTC. Residues: CASSYSLGGAIKEQYF.

For this clonotype: A much larger clone lies a single base off, so this may be a read error. The chain has TRBV7-9 and TRBJ1-4, with D unclear. Germline V gene data show CDR1 as SEHNR and CDR2 as FQNEAQ (reference sequence). The CDR3 is 14 amino acids. The CDR3 here is CASILVGTNEKLFF. CDR3 nucleotide sequence: TGTGCCAGCATCTTAGTGGGTACTAATGAAAAACTGTTTTTT.

Turning to this clonotype: One end of the junction is discordant with germline, which a read error may explain. The V gene is TRBV30, the J gene TRBJ2-5; D is unresolved. This CDR3 region has 16 residues. From germline, CDR1 is GTSNPN and CDR2 SVGIG (reference sequence). The CDR3 nucleotides are TGTACCTGGAGTGAGGCGGCGGCTTATCTCGCGGAGACCCAGTACTTC. It is translated as CTWSEAAAYLAETQYF.

This clonotype was observed a few times. The V and J genes are TRBV20-1 and TRBJ1-4; 7 bases are shared with TRBD1. J lost 8 bases, V lost 2 bases, and 8 bases had no gene match. Per the germline V gene, CDR1 is DFQATT and CDR2 is SNEGSKA (reference sequence). This CDR3 is 14 amino acids long. The CDR3 loop reads CSARRPGQLEKLFF. CDR3 coding DNA: TGCAGTGCTAGAAGGCCGGGACAGTTAGAAAAACTGTTTTTT.

In regard to this clonotype: At one of its ends the junction is not consistent with the germline gene, which may arise from a read error. The chain has TRBV5-4 and TRBJ2-3; D perhaps matches TRBD2 (6 bases). This CDR3 has 15 amino acids. Per the germline V gene, CDR1 is SGHNT and CDR2 is YYREEE (reference sequence). CDR3 protein: CASSLGREWPDTQYF. CDR3 DNA: TGTGCCAGTAGCTTGGGCCGGGAGTGGCCAGATACGCAGTATTTT.